Presented here are 9 T cell receptor beta chains from one specimen sequenced in a study of read filtering for tumor transcriptome and immune sequencing. This library used about 360 ng RNA and molecular barcoded adaptors spanning alpha/delta and beta/gamma chains. Using its own MiXCR run on the reads, TCRdb lists one record per CDR3 protein. The sample gives 55,000 to 60,000 distinct CDR3 sequences, around 12% of which show up once; roughly 16% is in the top ten. Sample: a population of CD138-negative cells sorted from bone marrow. The source of these receptors is a donor aged 40 or over with multiple myeloma.

This clonotype came up many times. The CDR3 here is CASSEEGGARLGEQFF. The CDR3 DNA reads TGCGCCAGCAGTGAGGAGGGGGGCGCCCGGTTAGGTGAGCAGTTCTTC. V gene TRBV10-1 combines with J gene TRBJ2-1; perhaps D is TRBD1 or TRBD2 (6 bases each). The CDR3 consists of 16 residues. Trimming removed 2 bases from V and 9 bases from J, with 20 bases in between. The germline CDR1 and CDR2 sequences are WNHNN and SYGVQD (reference sequence).

The V call is TRBV3-1, the J call TRBJ2-7, with 9 bases lining up with TRBD2. This CDR3 has 18 amino acids. Germline values: CDR1 LGHDT, CDR2 YNNKEL (reference sequence). The junction had 16 bases not matched to a gene; V was cut back by 4 bases and J by 3 bases. CDR3 region: CASSLFPPTSGQFYEQYF. CDR3 in DNA: TGTGCCAGCAGCCTATTCCCGCCGACTAGCGGTCAATTCTACGAGCAGTACTTC.

As to this clonotype: The conserved phenylalanine or tryptophan is not found at the CDR3 terminus, so this likely reflects a read error. The chain uses TRBV12-3 or TRBV12-4 and TRBJ1-5, with 9 bases fitting TRBD1. This CDR3 is 14 amino acids long. The CDR3 DNA reads as TGTGCCAGCAGAGACAGGGGGGGCAATCAGACCCAGCATCTT. Its protein product is CASRDRGGNQTQHL.

Note on this clonotype: A much larger clone sits a single nucleotide away, making a read error possible. The chain combines TRBV3-1 with TRBJ2-5; the match to TRBD1 covers 11 bases. This CDR3 contains 14 residues. CDR1 LGHDT and CDR2 YNNKEL come from the germline V gene (reference sequence). V lost 4 bases to trimming and J lost 9 bases; unmatched junction nucleotides: 7. As DNA, the CDR3 is TGTGCCAGCAGCCGGACAGGGGGCGGTGAGGCCCAGTACTTC. Translating it yields CASSRTGGGEAQYF.

This clonotype was seen many times. This sequence joins TRBV7-2 and TRBJ1-4; tentatively, D is TRBD1 (5 bases). Deletions cut 6 bases from V and 0 bases from J, with 11 bases between. This CDR3 contains 15 residues. The germline gives CDR1 SGHTA, CDR2 FQGNSA. The chain's CDR3 is CASRRQSATNEKLFF. CDR3 sequence (DNA): TGTGCCAGCAGACGACAGAGTGCAACTAATGAAAAACTGTTTTTT.

This clonotype occurred many times. The CDR3 sequence is CASQRGTGETQYF. In nucleotides, the CDR3 is TGCGCCAGCCAGCGGGGGACCGGGGAGACCCAGTACTTC. This sequence joins TRBV10-1 and TRBJ2-5; 8 nucleotides line up with TRBD2. Germline-derived CDR1 and CDR2 are WNHNN and SYGVQD (reference sequence). V shed 8 bases and J 5 bases; nucleotides not matched to a gene: 7. This CDR3 has 13 amino acids.

This clonotype has ten or more counts. The chain has TRBV21-1 and TRBJ2-7. TRBV21-1 is reported as a pseudogene. This CDR3 has 16 amino acids. The CDR3, as DNA: TGTGCCAGCAGCAAAGTATCGAGGCCTCTATCCTACGAGCAGTACTTC. Translated: CASSKVSRPLSYEQYF.

This clonotype appeared many times. The J gene is TRBJ2-2, the V gene TRBV11-3; D may correspond to TRBD1 or TRBD2 (5 bases each). The CDR3 length is 13 residues. Germline CDR1 and CDR2: SGHNT and YENEEA. Trimming removed 6 bases at V and 7 bases at J, with 12 bases between. The chain's CDR3 is CASSWDAGGELFF. The DNA of the CDR3 is TGTGCCAGCAGTTGGGACGCTGGCGGGGAGCTGTTTTTT. Full variable domain (outside the CDR3, taken from reference TRBV11-3 and TRBJ2-2): EAGVVQSPRYKIIEKKQPVAFWCNPISGHNTLYWYLQNLGQGPELLIRYENEEAVDDSQLPKDRFSAERLKGVDSTLKIQPAELGDSAVYLCASSWDAGGELFFGEGSRLTVL.

The table lists this clonotype with many counts. The CDR3 nucleotides read TGTGCCAGCTCACCAGAGACTAGCGGAGAGACCCAGTACTTC. Its protein is CASSPETSGETQYF. This chain links TRBV18 with TRBJ2-5; 9 nucleotides agree with TRBD2. V trimming: 2 bases; J trimming: 4 bases; junction bases outside the gene matches: 2. This CDR3 comprises 14 residues. Germline values: CDR1 KGHSH, CDR2 LQKENI. Variable domain in full (rest from reference TRBV18 and TRBJ2-5): NAGVMQNPRHLVRRRGQEARLRCSPMKGHSHVYWYRQLPEEGLKFMVYLQKENIIDESGMPKERFSAEFPKEGPSILRIQQVVRGDSAAYFCASSPETSGETQYFGPGTRLLVL.